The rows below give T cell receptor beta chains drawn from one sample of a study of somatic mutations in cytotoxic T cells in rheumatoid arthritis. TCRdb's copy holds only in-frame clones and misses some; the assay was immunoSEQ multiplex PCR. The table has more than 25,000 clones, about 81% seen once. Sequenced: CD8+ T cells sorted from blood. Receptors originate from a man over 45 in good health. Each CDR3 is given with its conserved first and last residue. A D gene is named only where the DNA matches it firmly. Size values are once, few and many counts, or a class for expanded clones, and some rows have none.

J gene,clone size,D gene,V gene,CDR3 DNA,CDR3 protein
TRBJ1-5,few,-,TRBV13,TGTGCCAGCAGCTTAGGAAATCAGCCCCAGCATTTT,CASSLGNQPQHF
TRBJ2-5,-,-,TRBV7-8,TGTGCCAGCAGCTTACAACAAGAGACCCAGTACTTC,CASSLQQETQYF
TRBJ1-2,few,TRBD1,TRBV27,TGTGCCAGCAGTTCAGAGACAGGGAGGGTTTCCGGCTACACCTTC,CASSSETGRVSGYTF
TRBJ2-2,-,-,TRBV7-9,TGTGCCAGCAGCCCGAAGGACGCGAACACCGGGGAGCTGTTTTTT,CASSPKDANTGELFF
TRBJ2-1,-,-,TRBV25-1,TGTGCCAGCAGTGAATACCGAGCCCCTAATGAGCAGTTCTTC,CASSEYRAPNEQFF
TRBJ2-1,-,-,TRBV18,TGTGCCAGCTCACCACGCACACAGGTTCTTGAAGAGCAGTTCTTC,CASSPRTQVLEEQFF
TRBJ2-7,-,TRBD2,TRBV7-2,TGTGCCAGCAGCTTAGCGCTAGCGGGAGGTCGAGAGCAGTACTTC,CASSLALAGGREQYF
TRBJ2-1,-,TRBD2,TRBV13,TGTGCCAGCAGCGGGAATAGCGGGAGGGCTCTCAATGAGCAGTTCTTC,CASSGNSGRALNEQFF
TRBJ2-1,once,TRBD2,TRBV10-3,TGTGCCATCAGTGAGTCGAATAGCGGGAGTTCCTACAATGAGCAGTTCTTC,CAISESNSGSSYNEQFF
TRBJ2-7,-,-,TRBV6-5,TGTGCCAGCAGTTACTCTTCGACAGGCTACGAGCAGTACTTC,CASSYSSTGYEQYF
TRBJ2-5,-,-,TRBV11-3,TGTGCCAGCAGCTGGGGGCGCGCCGGGCTAGCGGAAGAGACCCAGTACTTC,CASSWGRAGLAEETQYF